This entry lists 29 T cell receptor beta chains sequenced from one sample in a study of CD8 T cells in Susac syndrome. RNA was extracted with the RNeasy kit, and a quantity of 0.5 to 1 ug was reverse transcribed using random hexamers. TCRdb itself ran the immunoSEQ multiplex PCR reads through MiXCR, one entry per CDR3 protein. This table holds some 300,000 distinct CDR3 sequences, roughly 85% found once. Sequenced material: CD8+ T cells from PBMCs. The receptors here all came from a human donor with multiple sclerosis.

The rearrangement joins TRBV3-1 to TRBJ2-7; D possibly corresponds to TRBD2 (5 bases). Per germline, CDR1 LGHDT and CDR2 YNNKEL (reference sequence). With 0 bases removed from V and 0 bases from J, the gap between germline ends came to 9 bases. This CDR3 spans 15 amino acids. CDR3 sequence reads: CASSQDWGDSYEQYF. The CDR3 bases are TGTGCCAGCAGCCAAGATTGGGGAGACTCCTACGAGCAGTACTTC.

The chain uses TRBV19 and TRBJ2-5, with TRBD2 matching over 14 bases. V was clipped by 7 bases and J by 3 bases; unmatched bases: 7. The CDR3 has 16 amino acids. CDR1 is LNHDA, CDR2 SQIVND, per germline (reference sequence). CDR3 amino acids: CASNSPGLAGEETQYF. The CDR3 nucleotides are TGTGCCAGTAATTCCCCGGGACTAGCGGGAGAAGAGACCCAGTACTTC.

This chain links TRBV29-1 with TRBJ2-2, with a tentative D call TRBD1 (5 bases). The V and J ends lost 6 bases and 3 bases respectively, with 11 bases between them. The CDR3 covers 13 residues. Germline CDR1 reads SQVTM; CDR2 reads ANQGSEA. This CDR3 reads CSVVRAHTGELFF. CDR3 nucleotide sequence: TGCAGCGTGGTCAGGGCCCACACCGGGGAGCTGTTTTTT.

The chain recombines TRBV28 with TRBJ2-7; D might be TRBD1 (6 bases). Per the germline V gene, CDR1 is MDHEN and CDR2 is SYDVKM. V shed 2 bases and J shed 0 bases, with 14 bases lying between them. The CDR3 is made up of 16 amino acids. The CDR3 coding sequence is TGTGCCAGCAGTTTAGGCTCCGGGACATTCTCCTACGAGCAGTACTTC. Its translation: CASSLGSGTFSYEQYF.

This sequence joins TRBV2 and TRBJ1-1; 7 bases map to TRBD1. In germline, CDR1 is SNHLY, CDR2 FYNNEI. V dropped 0 bases and J dropped 3; count of bases not matched to a gene: 10. The CDR3 has 17 residues. The CDR3 sequence: CASSEAGDRYEDTEAFF. In DNA form, the CDR3 reads TGTGCCAGCAGTGAAGCGGGGGACAGATATGAGGACACTGAAGCTTTCTTT.

This chain links TRBV3-1 with TRBJ2-7; D is ambiguous. Germline loops: CDR1 LGHDT, CDR2 YNNKEL (reference sequence). The CDR3 loop spans 18 amino acids. Trimming cost V 0 bases and J 2 bases, with 20 bases left between them. DNA for the CDR3: TGTGCCAGCAGCCAAGATATACGGAGAAAGAACCTAACCTACGAGCAGTACTTC. Protein: CASSQDIRRKNLTYEQYF.

This chain links TRBV24-1 with TRBJ2-2; D tentatively fits TRBD1 or TRBD2 (6 bases each). Trimming took 2 bases from V and 7 from J, leaving 16 bases between them. The CDR3 runs to 16 residues. Germline CDR1 KGHDR, CDR2 SFDVKD. CDR3 amino acids: CATSDSLGGRGGELFF. CDR3 sequence (DNA): TGTGCCACCAGTGATTCGCTAGGGGGGCGAGGCGGGGAGCTGTTTTTT.

This clonotype was seen only once. The CDR3 nucleotides are TGTGCCAGCAGTGGAGCCGTTTTTTACTACGAGCAGTACTTC. Translation gives CASSGAVFYYEQYF. The chain links TRBV25-1 to TRBJ2-7; D gene ambiguous. Germline V gives CDR1 MGHDK, CDR2 SYGVNS. Trimming removed 4 bases at V and 3 bases at J, with 13 bases between. The CDR3 is 14 residues long.

The rearrangement uses TRBV28 and TRBJ1-1; D unresolved. The CDR3 is made up of 16 amino acids. Germline V lookup: CDR1 MDHEN, CDR2 SYDVKM. The V and J ends lost 1 base and 0 bases respectively, with 12 bases between them. CDR3 sequence reads: CASSLSLTELNTEAFF. As DNA, the CDR3 is TGTGCCAGCAGTTTATCCTTAACGGAATTGAACACTGAAGCTTTCTTT. Filled out from reference TRBV28 and TRBJ1-1, the complete variable domain reads DVKVTQSSRYLVKRTGEKVFLECVQDMDHENMFWYRQDPGLGLRLIYFSYDVKMKEKGDIPEGYSVSREKKERFSLILESASTNQTSMYLCASSLSLTELNTEAFFGQGTRLTVV.

This clonotype was observed once. The chain has TRBV7-9 and TRBJ2-7, with 7 bases identical to TRBD1. V shed 5 bases, J shed 2 bases, and the junction held 12 bases outside the gene matches. The germline CDR1 and CDR2 sequences are SEHNR and FQNEAQ (reference sequence). This CDR3 is 16 amino acids long. The CDR3 DNA is TGTGCCAGCAGCCAAGAGTTCGACAGGGACCCCTACGAGCAGTACTTC. Its protein is CASSQEFDRDPYEQYF. Based on the CDR3 plus reference TRBV7-9 and TRBJ2-7, the full variable domain is DTGVSQNPRHKITKRGQNVTFRCDPISEHNRLYWYRQTLGQGPEFLTYFQNEAQLEKSRLLSDRFSAERPKGSFSTLEIQRTEQGDSAMYLCASSQEFDRDPYEQYFGPGTRLTVT.

The chain recombines TRBV4-3 with TRBJ2-7; no definite D call. This CDR3 is 16 amino acids long. Germline V gene lookup returns CDR1 LGHNA and CDR2 YSLEER. Trimming cost V 0 bases and J 3 bases, with 15 bases left between them. This CDR3 reads CASSQDPHLGNYEQYF. CDR3 DNA: TGCGCCAGCAGCCAAGATCCGCATTTAGGGAACTACGAGCAGTACTTC.

The chain combines TRBV6-5 with TRBJ2-3; D remains ambiguous. Trimming removed 1 base at V and 4 bases at J, with 9 bases between. The CDR3 loop spans 14 amino acids. Germline assignment: CDR1 MNHEY and CDR2 SVGAGI. CDR3 DNA: TGTGCCAGCAGTTACTGGCTAGGTGCAGATACGCAGTATTTT. Its protein product is CASSYWLGADTQYF.

The CDR3: CASSYERRVGAYNEQFF. DNA for the CDR3: TGTGCCAGCAGTTACGAGCGGAGGGTCGGGGCCTACAATGAGCAGTTCTTC. This rearrangement joins TRBV6-5 to TRBJ2-1, with a possible D match to TRBD2 (6 bases). The CDR3 totals 17 residues. Between the trimmed V and J ends, which lost 2 bases and 2 bases, there was a span of 16 bases. Germline assignment: CDR1 MNHEY and CDR2 SVGAGI.

The rearrangement uses TRBV30 and TRBJ1-5; no definite D call. V was clipped by 2 bases and J by 0 bases, with 8 bases between them. The V gene's germline CDR1 is GTSNPN and CDR2 SVGIG (reference sequence). The length of the CDR3 is 14 residues. CDR3 DNA: TGTGCCTGGAGTACCCGCTATAGCAATCAGCCCCAGCATTTT. This translates into CAWSTRYSNQPQHF. Full variable domain (outside the CDR3, taken from reference TRBV30 and TRBJ1-5): SQTIHQWPATLVQPVGSPLSLECTVEGTSNPNLYWYRQAAGRGLQLLFYSVGIGQISSEVPQNLSASRPQDRQFILSSKKLLLSDSGFYLCAWSTRYSNQPQHFGDGTRLSIL.

The chain employs TRBV27 and TRBJ2-1, with TRBD2 matching 12 bases. From germline, CDR1 is MNHEY and CDR2 SMNVEV (reference sequence). Germline trimming cut 5 bases from V and 7 bases from J; bases unmatched to any gene: 9. CDR3 size: 16 residues. The CDR3 protein is CASSPFLAGGRNEQFF. DNA of the CDR3: TGTGCCAGCAGTCCCTTCCTAGCGGGAGGGCGAAATGAGCAGTTCTTC.

This chain joins TRBV12-5 and TRBJ2-1; TRBD1 is a possible D gene (6 bases). Germline V gene sequence: CDR1 LGHNT, CDR2 FRNRAP. There are 13 residues in the CDR3. The germline V and J ends were trimmed by 5 bases and 4 bases, with 9 bases remaining between them. The CDR3 loop reads CASGLDRYNEQFF. CDR3 DNA: TGTGCTAGTGGTCTTGACAGGTACAATGAGCAGTTCTTC.

In nucleotides, the CDR3 is TGTGCCAGCAGTGAGTTGGATACTAGTTTTATCTACAATGAGCAGTTCTTC. Translating gives CASSELDTSFIYNEQFF. This chain joins TRBV6-1 and TRBJ2-1; tentative D call: TRBD2 (5 bases). The germline V and J ends were trimmed by 3 bases and 3 bases, with 18 bases remaining between them. The CDR3 runs 17 residues. CDR1 MNHNS and CDR2 SASEGT come from the germline V gene.

In DNA, the CDR3 is TGTGCCAGCAGTTTGACGGACCCGGGGGGATATAATTCACCCCTCCACTTT. Translating it yields CASSLTDPGGYNSPLHF. This chain connects TRBV27 to TRBJ1-6; D is possibly TRBD1 (5 bases). In germline, CDR1 is MNHEY, CDR2 SMNVEV (reference sequence). V lost 3 bases and J lost 4, with 16 bases in between. The CDR3 runs to 17 residues.

The CDR3 sequence: CASSLTDSDFGNTIYF. As DNA, the CDR3 is TGTGCCAGCAGCTTGACCGACAGCGACTTTGGAAACACCATATATTTT. The rearrangement links TRBV7-6 to TRBJ1-3, with D possibly TRBD1 on 5 matching bases. Between the trimmed V and J ends, which lost 3 bases and 3 bases, there was a span of 15 bases. This CDR3 comprises 16 residues. CDR1 and CDR2 from the germline V gene are SGHVS and FNYEAQ.

This clonotype appeared a single time. V gene TRBV23-1 combines with J gene TRBJ2-5; D is possibly TRBD2 (6 bases). TRBV23-1 is sorted into the ORF group, with uncertain function. CDR3 length: 13 residues. Trimming cost V 6 bases and J 5 bases, with 13 bases left between them. CDR3 DNA sequence: TGCGCCAGCAGGCCGACTAGTAAGGAGACCCAGTACTTC. Protein: CASRPTSKETQYF.

The chain combines TRBV28 with TRBJ2-7, with D perhaps matching TRBD1 (6 bases). V lost 5 bases, J lost 3 bases, and 14 bases lay in between. The V gene's germline CDR1 is MDHEN and CDR2 SYDVKM. This CDR3 spans 14 amino acids. This CDR3 is CASSHNPGVYEQYF. The CDR3 nucleotides read TGTGCCAGCAGTCACAATCCAGGGGTCTACGAGCAGTACTTC.

The rearrangement uses TRBV19 and TRBJ1-1; D remains ambiguous. Germline values: CDR1 LNHDA, CDR2 SQIVND (reference sequence). V lost 6 bases and J 1 base, leaving 12 bases between the germline ends. This CDR3 spans 14 amino acids. The CDR3 DNA is TGTGCCAGTAGCCCTATTGCCCCGAACACTGAAGCTTTCTTT. Residues: CASSPIAPNTEAFF.

This chain joins TRBV2 and TRBJ1-2, with D tentatively TRBD1 (5 bases). The CDR3 has 15 residues. From germline, CDR1 is SNHLY and CDR2 FYNNEI. Trimming took 0 bases from V and 5 from J, leaving 13 bases between them. The CDR3 DNA sequence: TGTGCCAGCAGTGAAGCGTTAGCAGGGAGGTATGGCTACACCTTC. Residues: CASSEALAGRYGYTF.

The V call is TRBV27, the J call TRBJ2-3; 10 nucleotides line up with TRBD2. The V segment lost 3 bases and the J segment 0 bases; nucleotides outside the gene matches: 9. The CDR3 consists of 18 residues. CDR1 is MNHEY, CDR2 SMNVEV, per germline (reference sequence). The CDR3 DNA reads TGTGCCAGCAGTTTCCAGCCCGGGACTAGCGCTAGCACAGATACGCAGTATTTT. Its translation: CASSFQPGTSASTDTQYF.

This clonotype showed up just once. V is TRBV25-1 and J is TRBJ2-1, with a weak D call TRBD1 (6 bases). The CDR3 loop spans 15 amino acids. Trimming removed 1 base from V and 10 bases from J, with 17 bases in between. Germline-derived CDR1 and CDR2 are MGHDK and SYGVNS. The CDR3 spells CASSEWDNPLGEQFF. The CDR3 bases are TGTGCCAGCAGTGAATGGGACAACCCCTTGGGCGAGCAGTTCTTC.

In this sample, this clonotype turned up a few times. V usage is TRBV11-2 and J usage is TRBJ2-7, with TRBD2 as a possible D gene (6 bases). The germline gives CDR1 SGHAT, CDR2 FQNNGV. The CDR3 is 15 residues long. Trimming took off 5 bases at V and 7 bases at J, with 21 bases between the two ends. The CDR3 spells CASSPYSGALFEQYF. The CDR3 DNA follows: TGTGCCAGCAGCCCCTACTCGGGAGCCCTGTTTGAGCAGTACTTC.

This sequence joins TRBV15 and TRBJ2-1, with a tentative D call TRBD2 (5 bases). V lost 3 bases to trimming and J lost 7 bases, with 16 bases between them. The CDR3 loop spans 15 amino acids. Germline V gives CDR1 LNHNV, CDR2 YYDKDF (reference sequence). CDR3 in amino acids: CATSSPPTAVNEQFF. Written as DNA, the CDR3 is TGTGCCACCAGCAGCCCACCCACAGCGGTTAATGAGCAGTTCTTC.

This clonotype has only a few counts. Germline and junction disagree at one end, which may indicate a read error. The chain links TRBV18 to TRBJ1-1, with D tentatively TRBD1 (6 bases). The CDR3 spans 14 residues. CDR1 is KGHSH and CDR2 is LQKENI in the germline V gene. The CDR3 sequence is CASSPWGAGTEAFF. DNA for the CDR3: TGTGCCAGTTCACCATGGGGGGCGGGCACTGAAGCTTTCTTT.

The chain joins TRBV6-5 to TRBJ2-3, with 9 bases identical to TRBD2. The J segment lost 5 bases and the V segment lost 2 bases, leaving 14 bases of the junction unmatched. Germline V gene lookup returns CDR1 MNHEY and CDR2 SVGAGI. This CDR3 region has 18 residues. The DNA for the CDR3 is TGTGCCAGCAGTTACCACCACCCAGCGGGAGGCCGGGAAGATACGCAGTATTTT. Translating gives CASSYHHPAGGREDTQYF.